This T cell receptor beta chain was profiled in a study of PD-1 blockade in classical Hodgkin lymphoma. General study results and limits: The authors excluded patients who started nivolumab under 1 year after ASCT. By cycle point C4D1, TCR diversity had risen significantly in CD4+ cells (but not CD8+ cells).

Only in-frame clones appear in the TCRdb table, and some are missing; sequencing was by immunoSEQ multiplex PCR. This table holds roughly 90,000 clones, roughly 76% found once. Autologous stem cell transplantation was followed by relapse in every patient, and brentuximab vedotin exposure varied. To note about this clone: Its matching antigen is unknown.

The CDR3 runs to 15 residues. V was clipped by 0 bases and J by 1 base; unmatched bases: 3. Germline V gene lookup returns CDR1 SGHRS and CDR2 YFSETQ. V is TRBV5-1 and J is TRBJ2-7; 8 nucleotides agree with TRBD2. This material consisted of peripheral blood mononuclear cells (PBMCs), taken before the second cycle of nivolumab. This clonotype originated in a human donor with classical Hodgkin lymphoma. The CDR3 sequence: CASSLGVAGSYEQYF. The CDR3 nucleotides are TGCGCCAGCAGCTTGGGAGTAGCGGGATCCTACGAGCAGTACTTC.